A single sample gave rise to the 10 T cell receptor beta chains below, sequenced in a study of T cells after yellow fever vaccination. Each CDR3 protein gets one entry after TCRdb re-called the 5' RACE reads with MiXCR. The sample holds about 120,000 distinct CDR3 sequences, about 7.2% seen once. The source was CD4+ T cells sorted from PBMCs, collected more than 35 days after the first yellow fever vaccination. Receptors originate from a young man who received the YFV17D yellow fever vaccine.

This clonotype was counted many times. V usage is TRBV6-2 or TRBV6-3 and J usage is TRBJ1-2, with D possibly TRBD1 on 6 matching bases. The V gene's germline CDR1 is MNHEY and CDR2 SVGEGT. The CDR3 consists of 17 residues. The V gene lost 5 bases and the J gene lost 3 bases, with 22 bases spanning the gap. CDR3 nucleotides: TGTGCCAGCAGTCCGCTTCCAGGGGTCCACATACACTATGGCTACACCTTC. Its translation: CASSPLPGVHIHYGYTF.

V gene TRBV7-9 combines with J gene TRBJ2-2, with D possibly being TRBD2 (6 bases). The V gene lost 11 bases and the J gene lost 4 bases, with 17 bases spanning the gap. This CDR3 has 14 residues. The germline CDR1 and CDR2 sequences are SEHNR and FQNEAQ (reference sequence). CDR3 sequence: CAALRQGGTGELFF. The CDR3 bases are TGTGCCGCCTTGAGGCAGGGAGGCACCGGGGAGCTGTTTTTT.

This clonotype was seen ten or more times. The rearrangement joins TRBV20-1 to TRBJ1-5; D is uncertain. Trimming pared 3 bases from V and 5 bases from J, leaving 2 bases between. The germline CDR1 and CDR2 sequences are DFQATT and SNEGSKA (reference sequence). This CDR3 region has 10 residues. The CDR3 region has the DNA TGCAGTGCTAGTTATCAGCCCCAGCATTTT. The encoded protein is CSASYQPQHF.

This clonotype was seen at least ten times. This chain joins TRBV20-1 and TRBJ1-4, with 7 positions matching TRBD1. This CDR3 is 14 amino acids long. V shed 4 bases and J 4 bases; nucleotides not matched to a gene: 6. CDR1 and CDR2 from the germline V gene are DFQATT and SNEGSKA (reference sequence). The CDR3 protein is CSAKPDRSNEKLFF. CDR3 bases: TGCAGTGCTAAGCCGGACAGGAGTAATGAAAAACTGTTTTTT.

In its sample, this clonotype was seen many times. The CDR3 DNA is TGCGCCAGCAGCCCGGGACAGGGTGGTCAGCCCCAGCATTTT. Protein product: CASSPGQGGQPQHF. V gene TRBV5-1 combines with J gene TRBJ1-5, with 9 bases matching TRBD1. V was pared by 4 bases and J by 6 bases, with 5 bases of the junction left unmatched. CDR3 length equals 14 residues. Per the germline V gene, CDR1 is SGHRS and CDR2 is YFSETQ.

Worth noting for this clonotype: A read error may explain this, as a much larger clone is one base away. The chain is built from TRBV12-3 or TRBV12-4 and TRBJ2-2; D may be TRBD2 (6 bases). The CDR3 is 15 residues long. V was clipped by 4 bases and J by 5 bases, with 14 bases between them. CDR3 in DNA: TGTGCCAGCAGTTACGGGGCAGGGAGGACCGGGGAGCTGTTTTTT. Translated, it gives CASSYGAGRTGELFF.

Concerning this clonotype itself: Since a much larger clone is just one base distant, this may be a read error. This chain uses TRBV6-5 with TRBJ2-6; D possibly matches TRBD1 or TRBD2 (5 bases each). The CDR3 has 18 amino acids. Per germline, CDR1 MNHEY and CDR2 SVGAGI. As DNA, the CDR3 is TGTGCCAGCAATTACTGGGGGTCTGTGGGCTCTGGGGCCAACGTCCTGACTTTC. Translating gives CASNYWGSVGSGANVLTF.

This clonotype showed up just a few times. This chain uses TRBV5-4 with TRBJ2-1; 9 bases fit TRBD1. This CDR3 contains 16 residues. Germline V gene data show CDR1 as SGHNT and CDR2 as YYREEE (reference sequence). Trimming at V came to 4 bases and at J to 5 bases, leaving 10 bases not matched to a gene. CDR3 sequence: CASSGGGQGGHNEQFF. The CDR3 DNA sequence: TGTGCCAGCAGCGGGGGGGGACAGGGTGGCCACAATGAGCAGTTCTTC. The complete variable domain, with remaining parts taken from reference TRBV5-4 and TRBJ2-1, reads ETGVTQSPTHLIKTRGQQVTLRCSSQSGHNTVSWYQQALGQGPQFIFQYYREEENGRGNFPPRFSGLQFPNYSSELNVNALELDDSALYLCASSGGGQGGHNEQFFGPGTRLTVL.

At least ten counts were recorded for this clonotype. The gene calls are TRBV6-5 and TRBJ2-3; 10 positions agree with TRBD1. V dropped 4 bases and J dropped 1; count of bases not matched to a gene: 2. From germline, CDR1 is MNHEY and CDR2 SVGAGI. This CDR3 comprises 15 residues. CDR3 loop: CASSSGTGGTDTQYF. CDR3 sequence (DNA): TGTGCCAGCAGTTCCGGGACAGGGGGCACAGATACGCAGTATTTT.

This clonotype occurred a few times. J is TRBJ2-5 and V is TRBV4-1, with TRBD1 identical over 8 bases. V shed 4 bases, J shed 2 bases, and the junction held 6 bases outside the gene matches. Germline V gives CDR1 MGHRA, CDR2 YSYEKL. The CDR3 covers 15 residues. The CDR3 nucleotides read TGCGCCAGCAGCCCGGGACAGGTCAGACAAGAGACCCAGTACTTC. Protein: CASSPGQVRQETQYF.